This TCR beta chain was captured by sequencing in a study of T cells in localized non-small cell lung cancer. Study-level points and caveats: A denser population of T cells in blood accompanied longer overall survival. Uninvolved adjacent lung had the highest recorded T cell clonality, with tumor below it. A single tumor region was sequenced, leaving heterogeneity possible.

The data were produced by immunoSEQ multiplex PCR, yet TCRdb's version contains in-frame clones alone and is incomplete. The data contain under 60,000 clones, 75% to 90% of them singletons. The length of the CDR3 is 13 residues. From germline, CDR1 is SGHTA and CDR2 FQGTGA. Comments on this clone: Antigen: not known. The junction does not match germline at one end; this may be a read error.

The clonotype comes from a male donor aged 60 or over with stage III squamous cell lung carcinoma. The chain has TRBV7-3 and TRBJ1-2, with 7 bases fitting TRBD1. This material consisted of peripheral blood, taken before any cancer treatment. CDR3 in DNA: TGTGCCAGCAGCCCAAGGACAGGCGGCCTTCTGGCCTTC. Amino acid sequence: CASSPRTGGLLAF.